The rows below give T cell receptor beta chains drawn from one sample of a study of CD8+CD57+ T cells in acquired aplastic anemia. Via MiXCR, TCRdb re-called the reads, giving one row per CDR3 protein. Found here are about 180,000 distinct CDR3 sequences, about three fifths of them singletons; the top ten hold approximately 46%. What was sequenced was sorted CD4+, CD8+, or CD8+CD57+ T cells (not recorded which) from PBMCs. These receptors all stem from a human donor with aplastic anemia. Each CDR3 is given with its conserved first and last residue.

j_gene: TRBJ2-7; v_gene: TRBV7-8; CDR3aa: CASSQDQGQGSYEQYF
j_gene: TRBJ1-1; v_gene: TRBV4-1; CDR3aa: CASSSGGSATAFF
j_gene: TRBJ1-5; v_gene: TRBV12-3/TRBV12-4; CDR3aa: CASSLEGYNQPQHF
j_gene: TRBJ1-1; v_gene: TRBV7-6; CDR3aa: CASSDYTGDRALNAEAFF
j_gene: TRBJ2-1; v_gene: TRBV5-1; CDR3aa: CASSLVADSYNEQFF
j_gene: TRBJ1-5; v_gene: TRBV19; CDR3aa: CASMALRGRSNQPQHF
j_gene: TRBJ2-5; v_gene: TRBV20-1; CDR3aa: CSARGTGGPETQYF
j_gene: TRBJ1-2; v_gene: TRBV2; CDR3aa: CASSEAVGGTNYGYTF
j_gene: TRBJ2-1; v_gene: TRBV5-1; CDR3aa: CASGAGTYNEQFF
j_gene: -; v_gene: TRBV2; CDR3aa: CASRGEGVYQPQYF
j_gene: TRBJ2-7; v_gene: TRBV2; CDR3aa: CASSLGLSYEQHF
j_gene: TRBJ1-5; v_gene: TRBV10-2; CDR3aa: CASQDRYQPQHF
j_gene: TRBJ2-3; v_gene: TRBV20-1; CDR3aa: CSARSSGGADTQYF
j_gene: TRBJ2-3; v_gene: TRBV5-5; CDR3aa: CATSRDRVHTDTQYF
j_gene: TRBJ1-3; v_gene: TRBV20-1; CDR3aa: CSAPYGNTIYF
j_gene: TRBJ1-1; v_gene: TRBV9; CDR3aa: CASSSEAAGGSEAFF
j_gene: TRBJ2-1; v_gene: TRBV11-3; CDR3aa: CASSAWGGQGENEQFF
j_gene: TRBJ1-2; v_gene: TRBV7-2; CDR3aa: CASSLWGGYTF
j_gene: TRBJ2-3; v_gene: TRBV20-1; CDR3aa: CSGRERTDTQYF
j_gene: TRBJ1-1; v_gene: TRBV2; CDR3aa: CASSEWAGVNTEAFF
j_gene: TRBJ2-1; v_gene: TRBV7-9; CDR3aa: CASMGGDEQFF
j_gene: TRBJ1-2; v_gene: TRBV5-1; CDR3aa: CASSPPRDGYTF
j_gene: TRBJ1-1; v_gene: TRBV7-6; CDR3aa: CASSPQGGTEAFF
j_gene: TRBJ2-1; v_gene: TRBV9; CDR3aa: CASSPSGSYNEQFF
j_gene: TRBJ1-1; v_gene: TRBV7-9; CDR3aa: CASSLGSEAFF
j_gene: TRBJ2-7; v_gene: TRBV2; CDR3aa: CASCWTTSSEQYF
j_gene: TRBJ2-1; v_gene: TRBV2; CDR3aa: CASSEKSSGGEDEQFF
j_gene: TRBJ1-2; v_gene: TRBV20-1; CDR3aa: CSARRGEYGYTF
j_gene: TRBJ1-1; v_gene: TRBV7-6; CDR3aa: CASSLMTMEANTEAFF
j_gene: TRBJ2-7; v_gene: TRBV11-1; CDR3aa: CASSQLGTGGNEQYF
j_gene: TRBJ2-3; v_gene: TRBV24-1; CDR3aa: CATKGGGRSTDTQYF
j_gene: TRBJ1-1; v_gene: TRBV20-1; CDR3aa: CSAQVGNTEAFF
j_gene: TRBJ1-5; v_gene: TRBV19; CDR3aa: CASSIRAGGGQPQHF
j_gene: TRBJ2-1; v_gene: TRBV4-3; CDR3aa: CASSQDRPSTGGSYNEQFF
j_gene: TRBJ2-2; v_gene: TRBV10-3; CDR3aa: CAIGQGGTTGELFF
j_gene: TRBJ2-2; v_gene: TRBV27; CDR3aa: CASSLYPQNTGELFF